This T cell receptor beta chain was captured by sequencing in a study of T cell responses to AZD1222 COVID-19 vaccine. Assay used: immunoSEQ multiplex PCR; TCRdb lists only in-frame clones, some missing. The sample carries around 130,000 clones, around nine tenths recorded once. CDR1 is MGHRA, CDR2 YSYEKL, per germline. The CDR3 loop spans 15 amino acids. The V and J ends lost 1 base and 4 bases, in that order; junction bases with no gene match: 4. This sample comprised peripheral blood, obtained on day 0 of AZD1222 vaccination. The chain employs TRBV4-1 and TRBJ1-2; 9 positions agree with TRBD1. This sequence originates from an adult in good health. CDR3 amino acids: CASSQGGQGSYGYTF. The CDR3 DNA is TGCGCCAGCAGCCAAGGAGGACAGGGGAGCTATGGCTACACCTTC.